A selection of T cell receptor beta chains follows, all from one sample in a study of cytomegalovirus exposure and HLA in healthy donors. Using immunoSEQ multiplex PCR, the repertoire was profiled, and TCRdb retains in-frame clones only, with some absent. Counted here are 250,000 to 350,000 clones, about nine tenths occurring once; the ten biggest clones make up roughly 4%. Specimen: PBMCs. These receptors were collected from a man in his forties in good health and CMV-seropositive. Both conserved end residues are part of each CDR3. D genes are given only for firm matches. Clone size is given for some rows only: seen once, a few or many times, or a class if the clone is expanded.

V	size	D	J	DNA	CDR3
TRBV7-9	NA	TRBD1	TRBJ2-7	TGTTCCAGCAGCTCCCGGGACAGGTCTCCCCGCGAGCAGTACTTC	CSSSSRDRSPREQYF
TRBV4-2	NA	NA	TRBJ2-1	TGTGCCAGCAGCCAAGATCTTGGGGGGATGGCCTACAATGAGCAGTTCTTC	CASSQDLGGMAYNEQFF
TRBV29-1	NA	NA	TRBJ2-5	TGCAGCGTTGAAGTAACGGGAGTAGAGACCCAGTACTTC	CSVEVTGVETQYF
TRBV4-1	NA	TRBD2	TRBJ2-7	TGCGCCAGCAGCCCACCTCTCGCGGGAGGGATGAGCGAGCAGTACTTC	CASSPPLAGGMSEQYF
TRBV7-2	NA	NA	TRBJ2-7	TGTGCCAGCAGCTCACAGGGTGTAATCAACGAGCAGTACTTC	CASSSQGVINEQYF
TRBV11-2	NA	NA	TRBJ1-2	TGTGCCAGCAGCTTAGATGGGACGGGACTAGCTAACTATGGCTACACCTTC	CASSLDGTGLANYGYTF
TRBV9	NA	NA	TRBJ2-7	TGTGCCAGCAGCGACGGACGGGGGGCGACCTCCTACGAGCAGTACTTC	CASSDGRGATSYEQYF
TRBV14	once	NA	TRBJ1-5	TGTGCCAGCAGGTATACAGACGAGCTCAATCAGCCCCAGCATTTT	CASRYTDELNQPQHF
TRBV7-3	NA	NA	TRBJ2-3	TGTGCCAGCAGCGCACTAGGGAGCACAGATACGCAGTATTTT	CASSALGSTDTQYF
TRBV19	NA	NA	TRBJ2-5	TGTGCCAGTAGCTCAGGGATCCGAGAGACCCAGTACTTC	CASSSGIRETQYF
TRBV7-9	NA	TRBD1	TRBJ2-1	TGTGCCAGCAGCCCAACAGGGGCCTCCTACAATGAGCAGTTCTTC	CASSPTGASYNEQFF
TRBV19	NA	TRBD1	TRBJ2-7	TGTGCCAGTAGTATTGGGACAGGGAGGTTCTACGAGCAGTACTTC	CASSIGTGRFYEQYF
TRBV4-1	NA	NA	TRBJ2-1	TGCGCCAGCAGCCAAGATGGAGCGGCCAACGGCAATGAGCAGTTCTTC	CASSQDGAANGNEQFF
TRBV5-4	NA	NA	TRBJ2-3	TGTGCCAGCAGCTTGGGGTCCCGCCGGGATACGCAGTATTTT	CASSLGSRRDTQYF
TRBV28	NA	TRBD2	TRBJ2-1	TGTGCCAGCAGGGCCGGACTAGCGAACTACAATGAGCAGTTCTTC	CASRAGLANYNEQFF
TRBV18	NA	NA	TRBJ1-5	TGTGCCAGCTCACCCGGCAGGGGCGTCAATCAGCCCCAGCATTTT	CASSPGRGVNQPQHF
TRBV5-1	NA	NA	TRBJ2-3	TGCGCCAGCAGCTTGGGCAGGGGTAGTGGAGATACGCAGTATTTT	CASSLGRGSGDTQYF
TRBV7-9	NA	NA	TRBJ2-1	TGTGCCAGCAGCACGACAGGCCGAACTAACAATGAGCAGTTCTTC	CASSTTGRTNNEQFF
TRBV19	NA	TRBD2	TRBJ2-1	TGTGCCAGTAGTATCCTCCTAGCGGGAGGGCCTCGTAATGAGCAGTTCTTC	CASSILLAGGPRNEQFF
TRBV18	NA	TRBD2	TRBJ2-5	TGTGCCAGCTCACCACTGGGCAGCGGGAGAGAGACCCAGTACTTC	CASSPLGSGRETQYF
TRBV7-7	NA	TRBD2	TRBJ2-5	TGTGCTAGCAGCTTAGCGGGAGGTGGGGTCCAAGAGACCCAGTACTTC	CASSLAGGGVQETQYF
TRBV5-1	NA	TRBD1	TRBJ2-1	TGCGCCAGCAGACTGCAGAACAGGGGGCCGTACCACAATGAGCAGTTCTTC	CASRLQNRGPYHNEQFF
TRBV28	NA	NA	TRBJ2-7	TGTGCCACGGGTCCCCCCCCTGGCGAGCAGTACTTC	CATGPPPGEQYF
TRBV4-1	NA	NA	TRBJ2-3	TGCGCCAGCAGCCCCGCTAGGGGCGGAGTGGATACGCAGTATTTT	CASSPARGGVDTQYF
TRBV2	once	NA	TRBJ1-5	TGTGCCAGCAGGGGCCGAGATGGTTTTAGCAATCAGCCCCAGCATTTT	CASRGRDGFSNQPQHF
TRBV7-6	NA	TRBD1	TRBJ2-7	TGTGCCAGCAGCGGAGAGGGGACAGGGGAGGCCTACGAGCAGTACTTC	CASSGEGTGEAYEQYF
TRBV12-5	NA	TRBD1	TRBJ1-2	TGTGCTAGTGGTCACACAGGGGGCCTCTATGGCTACACCTTC	CASGHTGGLYGYTF
TRBV15	NA	NA	TRBJ2-7	TGTGCCACCAGCATGCAGGGTGCCGAGCAGTACTTC	CATSMQGAEQYF
TRBV7-9	few	NA	TRBJ1-2	TGTGCCAGCACCTTCACCGCGGGCGGGGCAGGCTACACCTTC	CASTFTAGGAGYTF
TRBV5-6	NA	NA	TRBJ2-1	TGTGCCAGCAGCTTGGCGGCGGGGAGGTCCTACAATGAGCAGTTCTTC	CASSLAAGRSYNEQFF
TRBV6-6	once	TRBD1	TRBJ1-5	TGTGCCAGCAGTTCGGACAGGGGAGGCAATCAGCCCCAGCATTTT	CASSSDRGGNQPQHF